This section outlines one T cell receptor beta chain sequence together with its context. Antigen: not known. From germline, CDR1 is SEHNR and CDR2 FQNEAQ (reference sequence). Trimming cost V 8 bases and J 2 bases, with 10 bases left between them. The CDR3 runs 12 residues. Replicate PCRs from sorted subsets contained approximately 200 ng DNA, which is roughly 30,000 T cell genomes. Repertoires were generated with immunoSEQ multiplex PCR, while TCRdb's copy carries only in-frame clones and drops some. This sample yields roughly 720,000 clones, of which about 92% are seen a single time; approximately 35% belongs to the top ten. The data were taken from a study of shared clonotypes between healthy human individuals. On the study more broadly: CD8 memory received one plate per donor, CD8 naive two, CD4 memory three and CD4 naive three. Study-level results: Clonotype sharing across a handful of donors was observed for about 5.5% of naive CD4 clonotypes. Relative to clonotypes present in all four donors, those not shared had lower generation probabilities.

Specimen: memory CD8+ T cells from PBMCs. Noted subset: CD45RO+ cells pooled with CCR7-negative TemRA cells. The origin of this receptor is a man aged 18 to 29 in good health. Some clones in this sample may be carry-over from other donors' samples. The chain has TRBV7-9 and TRBJ2-7; D gene ambiguous. Here the CDR3 DNA reads TGTGCCAGCGCCGTAGCCCCCTACGAGCAGTACTTC. This codes for CASAVAPYEQYF.